This T cell receptor (beta chain) is drawn from a study of cytomegalovirus exposure and HLA in healthy donors. Study summary: The 100 to 150 validation repertoires and the roughly 670 first-cohort repertoires shared a platform, a later analysis reported. Notes on the study in general: A classifier reportedly called cytomegalovirus status with high sensitivity and specificity. The study listed under 200 cytomegalovirus-associated TCR beta chains.

Only in-frame clones appear in the TCRdb table, and some are missing; sequencing was by immunoSEQ multiplex PCR. The sample shows about 240,000 clones, 70% to 90% of them seen only once. Notes on this clone: Its target is unknown.

This CDR3 comprises 13 residues. Trimming stripped 0 bases from V and 3 bases from J, with 6 bases between. CDR1 is SGHRS, CDR2 YFSETQ, per germline. The chain links TRBV5-1 to TRBJ2-5, with D unclear. Input material: PBMCs. The TCR was taken from a woman aged 25 to 39 in good health and CMV-seropositive. This CDR3 is CASSLGEEETQYF. The CDR3 DNA sequence: TGCGCCAGCAGCTTGGGAGAAGAAGAGACCCAGTACTTC.